One and the same sample provided the 14 T cell receptor beta chains below, sequenced in a study of T cells in tumors after PD-1 blockade. Using immunoSEQ multiplex PCR, the repertoire was profiled, and TCRdb retains in-frame clones only, with some absent. The table lists tens of thousands of clones, 79% of them singletons, with approximately 15% in the top ten. Sequenced here: PBMCs, sampled before anti-PD-1 treatment. The receptors here all came from a human donor with basal cell carcinoma.

J is TRBJ2-5 and V is TRBV7-6, with D possibly being TRBD1 (5 bases). With 2 bases removed from V and 1 base from J, the gap between germline ends came to 5 bases. From germline, CDR1 is SGHVS and CDR2 FNYEAQ. The CDR3 consists of 13 residues. CDR3 region: CASSLQGQETQYF. Written as DNA, the CDR3 is TGTGCCAGCAGCTTACAGGGCCAAGAGACCCAGTACTTC.

This chain links TRBV5-1 with TRBJ2-1; TRBD2 might be the D (6 bases). In germline, CDR1 is SGHRS, CDR2 YFSETQ. This CDR3 is built from 16 residues. Trimming removed 0 bases at V and 4 bases at J, with 14 bases between. CDR3 DNA sequence: TGCGCCAGCAGCTTGGAAAGCGGGCCCCAATACAATGAGCAGTTCTTC. It translates to CASSLESGPQYNEQFF. Supplemented by reference TRBV5-1 and TRBJ2-1, the full variable domain reads KAGVTQTPRYLIKTRGQQVTLSCSPISGHRSVSWYQQTPGQGLQFLFEYFSETQRNKGNFPGRFSGRQFSNSRSEMNVSTLELGDSALYLCASSLESGPQYNEQFFGPGTRLTVL.

Only a few counts were recorded for this clone. The rearrangement links TRBV3-1 (or the pseudogene TRBV3-2) to TRBJ1-2; 8 bases match TRBD1. CDR1 and CDR2 (germline): LGHDT, YNNKEL (reference sequence). V shed 4 bases and J 3 bases; nucleotides not matched to a gene: 7. CDR3 size: 15 residues. The CDR3 loop reads CASSLQGADYYGYTF. CDR3 DNA sequence: TGTGCCAGCAGCCTCCAGGGGGCGGATTACTATGGCTACACCTTC.

This clone has just one count. This rearrangement joins TRBV19 to TRBJ1-2; 8 positions match TRBD1. Germline CDR1 is LNHDA and CDR2 is SQIVND (reference sequence). The CDR3 loop spans 17 amino acids. V lost 6 bases, J lost 8 bases, and 20 bases stayed unmatched. The CDR3 DNA follows: TGTGCCAGTAGCTCTCGGACCGACAGGGGACGTTTTTTAGGCTACACCTTC. Translation gives CASSSRTDRGRFLGYTF.

The chain employs TRBV5-1 and TRBJ1-5; TRBD1 might be the D (5 bases). The CDR3 is made up of 14 amino acids. CDR1 SGHRS and CDR2 YFSETQ come from the germline V gene. Trimming removed 4 bases at V and 5 bases at J, with 13 bases between. Here the CDR3 reads CASSPDSPHQPQHF. In DNA, the CDR3 is TGCGCCAGCAGCCCAGACAGTCCCCATCAGCCCCAGCATTTT.

The V gene is TRBV3-1 (or the pseudogene TRBV3-2), the J gene TRBJ2-5, with 8 bases aligning to TRBD1. Germline CDR1 reads LGHDT; CDR2 reads YNNKEL (reference sequence). J lost 2 bases, V lost 6 bases, and 8 bases had no gene match. This CDR3 comprises 15 residues. The CDR3 loop reads CASRPGQGWQETQYF. CDR3 DNA: TGTGCCAGCAGACCTGGACAGGGTTGGCAAGAGACCCAGTACTTC.

A single count supports this clone. The genes are TRBV7-9 and TRBJ1-6; D is undetermined. CDR1 is SEHNR, CDR2 FQNEAQ, per germline (reference sequence). This CDR3 has 16 amino acids. Trimming cost V 6 bases and J 7 bases, with 19 bases left between them. Here the CDR3 DNA reads TGTGCCAGCAGATCTCGGGCAGAACGAGAAAATTCACCCCTCCACTTT. Its protein is CASRSRAERENSPLHF.

The genes are TRBV9 and TRBJ2-5; either TRBD1 or TRBD2 may supply D (6 bases each). V lost 4 bases to trimming and J lost 7 bases, with 26 bases between them. CDR1 SGDLS and CDR2 YYNGEE come from the germline V gene. This CDR3 comprises 17 residues. This chain's CDR3 is CASSSNQDYRGRGTQYF. CDR3 coding DNA: TGTGCCAGCAGCTCAAATCAGGACTACCGCGGCAGGGGGACCCAGTACTTC. Using reference TRBV9 and TRBJ2-5 for the parts outside the CDR3, the full variable domain is DSGVTQTPKHLITATGQRVTLRCSPRSGDLSVYWYQQSLDQGLQFLIQYYNGEERAKGNILERFSAQQFPDLHSELNLSSLELGDSALYFCASSSNQDYRGRGTQYFGPGTRLLVL.

The chain employs TRBV15 and TRBJ2-7; D is perhaps TRBD2 (7 bases). Trimming left V 0 bases short and J 6 bases short, with 12 bases between. The CDR3 has 14 amino acids. CDR1 and CDR2 from the germline V gene are LNHNV and YYDKDF (reference sequence). CDR3 in amino acids: CATSRDGGGGEQYF. The CDR3 DNA reads as TGTGCCACCAGCAGAGATGGGGGCGGGGGCGAGCAGTACTTC. Using reference TRBV15 and TRBJ2-7 for the parts outside the CDR3, the full variable domain is DAMVIQNPRYQVTQFGKPVTLSCSQTLNHNVMYWYQQKSSQAPKLLFHYYDKDFNNEADTPDNFQSRRPNTSFCFLDIRSPGLGDTAMYLCATSRDGGGGEQYFGPGTRLTVT.

The V gene is TRBV7-6, the J gene TRBJ1-5; D perhaps matches TRBD1 (5 bases). Trimming removed 1 base at V and 2 bases at J, with 15 bases between. CDR1 is SGHVS, CDR2 FNYEAQ, per germline. The CDR3 has 17 residues. The DNA of the CDR3 is TGTGCCAGCAGCTTAGAGCCAGGGAACTTTGGCAATCAGCCCCAGCATTTT. This gives the protein CASSLEPGNFGNQPQHF.

The chain employs TRBV14 and TRBJ1-2; 8 positions agree with TRBD1. The CDR3 totals 16 residues. Germline CDR1 and CDR2: SGHDN and FVKESK. The ends lost 4 bases at V and 4 bases at J; junction bases unmatched: 11. The CDR3 nucleotides read TGTGCCAGCAGCCCCGGTGGCGGACAGGGTATCTATGGCTACACCTTC. Translation gives CASSPGGGQGIYGYTF.

This clone has only one observation. This CDR3 reads CSVAFGGRATDTQYF. CDR3 in DNA: TGCAGCGTTGCGTTCGGGGGGCGCGCCACAGATACGCAGTATTTT. The chain uses TRBV29-1 and TRBJ2-3, with a possible D match to TRBD2 (7 bases). V gave up 4 bases and J gave up 2 bases, with 16 bases separating them. The CDR3 spans 15 residues. CDR1 is SQVTM and CDR2 is ANQGSEA in the germline V gene.

The chain links TRBV24-1 to TRBJ1-2, with 8 bases matching TRBD1. This CDR3 region has 19 residues. In germline, CDR1 is KGHDR, CDR2 SFDVKD. The junction had 19 bases not matched to a gene; V was cut back by 3 bases and J by 5 bases. CDR3 region: CATSDGPGTGPKNGYGYTF. The CDR3 DNA reads as TGTGCCACCAGTGATGGCCCCGGGACAGGACCTAAAAACGGGTATGGCTACACCTTC.

The chain joins TRBV24-1 to TRBJ2-7; D may be TRBD1 (5 bases). The CDR3 has 14 amino acids. Germline assignment: CDR1 KGHDR and CDR2 SFDVKD. V gave up 3 bases and J gave up 6 bases, with 14 bases separating them. The DNA for the CDR3 is TGTGCCACCAGTGATCCAGGGATTCCAGGCGAGCAGTACTTC. This sequence encodes CATSDPGIPGEQYF.